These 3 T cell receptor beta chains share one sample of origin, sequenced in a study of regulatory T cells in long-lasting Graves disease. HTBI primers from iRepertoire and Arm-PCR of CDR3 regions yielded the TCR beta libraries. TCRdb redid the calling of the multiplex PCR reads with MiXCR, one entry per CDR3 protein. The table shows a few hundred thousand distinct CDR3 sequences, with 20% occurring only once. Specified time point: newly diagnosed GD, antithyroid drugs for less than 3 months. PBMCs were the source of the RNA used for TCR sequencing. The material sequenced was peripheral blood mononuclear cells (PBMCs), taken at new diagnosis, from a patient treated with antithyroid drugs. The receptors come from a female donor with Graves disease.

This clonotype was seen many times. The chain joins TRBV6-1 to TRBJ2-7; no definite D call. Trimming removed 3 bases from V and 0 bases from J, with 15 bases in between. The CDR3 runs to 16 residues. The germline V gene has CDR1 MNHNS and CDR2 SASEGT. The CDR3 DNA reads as TGTGCCAGCAGTGACAGCGACACACAAAGCTCCTACGAGCAGTACTTC. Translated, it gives CASSDSDTQSSYEQYF.

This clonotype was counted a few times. The CDR3 coding sequence is TGTGCCAGCAGCCAAGATCAGAGCGGGTCCTACGAGCAGTACTTC. As protein: CASSQDQSGSYEQYF. The gene calls are TRBV4-2 and TRBJ2-7; D possibly corresponds to TRBD2 (6 bases). CDR3 length: 15 residues. Trimming removed 0 bases at V and 1 base at J, with 10 bases between. Germline V gene sequence: CDR1 LGHNA, CDR2 YNFKEQ.

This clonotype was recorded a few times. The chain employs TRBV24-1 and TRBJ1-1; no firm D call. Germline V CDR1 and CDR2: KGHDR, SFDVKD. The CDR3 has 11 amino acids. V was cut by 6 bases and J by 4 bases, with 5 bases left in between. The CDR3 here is CATSLGTEAFF. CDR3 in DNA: TGTGCCACCAGTTTGGGCACTGAAGCTTTCTTT.